This TCR beta chain was identified in a study of vaccination and CD4 T cells after COVID-19. Study background: Investigators stimulated cells with overlapping spike peptides drawn from SARS-CoV-2, HCoV-NL63, HCoV-OC43 and HCoV-229E.

With the Oncomine TCR Beta short-read assay, DNA from cultured CD4+ T cells was sequenced. TCRdb reprocessed the PCR reads via MiXCR and lists one record per CDR3 protein. Of roughly 13,000 distinct CDR3 sequences in the sample, 20% to 30% were seen once. This clonotype came up a few times. The antigen is not known. Treatment described: approximately nine-day PBMC culture with coronavirus spike peptide pools or control peptides (ViraFEST assay). The ends were cut back, 5 bases at V and 7 bases at J, with 11 bases in the middle. This CDR3 spans 13 amino acids. Per the germline V gene, CDR1 is SGHAT and CDR2 is FQNNGV.

The sequence derives from a human donor who had recovered from COVID-19. This specimen was CD4+ T cells from blood, cultured in vitro, taken after SARS-CoV-2 vaccination. The chain joins TRBV11-2 to TRBJ2-2; TRBD1 is a possible D gene (5 bases). This CDR3 reads CASSHWTSGELFF. The CDR3 nucleotides are TGTGCCAGCAGCCATTGGACAAGCGGGGAGCTGTTTTTT.